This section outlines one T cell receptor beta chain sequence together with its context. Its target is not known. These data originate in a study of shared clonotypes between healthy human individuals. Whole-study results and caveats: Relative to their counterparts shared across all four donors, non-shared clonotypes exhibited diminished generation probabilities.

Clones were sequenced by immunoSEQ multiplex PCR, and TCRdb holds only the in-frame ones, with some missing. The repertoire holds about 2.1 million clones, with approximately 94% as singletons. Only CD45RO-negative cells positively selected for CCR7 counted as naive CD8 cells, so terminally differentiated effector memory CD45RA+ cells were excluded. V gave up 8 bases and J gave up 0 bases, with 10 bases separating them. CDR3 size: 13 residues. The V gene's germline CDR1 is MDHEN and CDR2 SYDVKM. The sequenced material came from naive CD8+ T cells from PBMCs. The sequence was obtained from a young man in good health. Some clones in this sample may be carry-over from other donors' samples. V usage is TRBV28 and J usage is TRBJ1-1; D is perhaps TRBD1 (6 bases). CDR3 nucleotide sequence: TGTGCCAGCGGGGGCGGCCTGAACACTGAAGCTTTCTTT. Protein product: CASGGGLNTEAFF.